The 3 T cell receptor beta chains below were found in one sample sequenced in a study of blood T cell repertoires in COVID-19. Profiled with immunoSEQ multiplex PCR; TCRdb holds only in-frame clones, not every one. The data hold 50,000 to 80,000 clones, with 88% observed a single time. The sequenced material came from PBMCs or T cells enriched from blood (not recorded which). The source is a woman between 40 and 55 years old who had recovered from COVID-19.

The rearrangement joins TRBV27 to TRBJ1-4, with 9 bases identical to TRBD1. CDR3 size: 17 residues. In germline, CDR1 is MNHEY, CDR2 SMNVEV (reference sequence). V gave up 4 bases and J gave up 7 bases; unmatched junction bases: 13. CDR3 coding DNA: TGTGCCAGCAGTTCCGGGACAGGGACCAAAGGGGGTGAAAAACTGTTTTTT. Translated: CASSSGTGTKGGEKLFF.

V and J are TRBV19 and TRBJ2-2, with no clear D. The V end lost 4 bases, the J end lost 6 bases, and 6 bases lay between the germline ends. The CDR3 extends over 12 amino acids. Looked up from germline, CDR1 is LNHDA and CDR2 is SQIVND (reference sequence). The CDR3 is CASSTEAGELFF. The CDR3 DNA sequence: TGTGCCAGTAGTACCGAGGCCGGGGAGCTGTTTTTT.

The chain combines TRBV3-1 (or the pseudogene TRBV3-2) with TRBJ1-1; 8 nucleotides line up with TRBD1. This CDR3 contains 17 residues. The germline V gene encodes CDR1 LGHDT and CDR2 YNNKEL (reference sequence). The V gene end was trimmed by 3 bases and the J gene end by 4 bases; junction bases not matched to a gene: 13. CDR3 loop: CASSQTIRRDRGTEAFF. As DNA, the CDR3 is TGTGCCAGCAGCCAGACGATACGTAGAGACAGGGGCACTGAAGCTTTCTTT.